This TCR beta chain was obtained from a study of metastatic and nonmetastatic thyroid tumors. Ten or more counts support this clone. None of the patients had undergone any treatment ahead of thyroid surgery. TCRdb reassembled clones from the PCR reads with MiXCR. The sample contains 25,000 to 30,000 clones, less than 30% of which appear only once. The CDR3 is 15 amino acids. V lost 6 bases and J 6 bases, leaving 15 bases between the germline ends. Per the germline V gene, CDR1 is SNHLY and CDR2 is FYNNEI. The chain employs TRBV2 and TRBJ1-6; D possibly corresponds to TRBD1 (5 bases). Sequencing was carried out using blood. The receptor was isolated from a female donor with papillary thyroid cancer or a benign thyroid nodule (not recorded which). Some clones in this sample may be carry-over from other donors' samples. The CDR3 nucleotides are TGTGCCAGCAGGGGGGAACCCGTGGGTAATTCACCCCTCCACTTT. Encoded protein: CASRGEPVGNSPLHF. The full variable domain, completed using reference TRBV2 and TRBJ1-6, is EPEVTQTPSHQVTQMGQEVILRCVPISNHLYFYWYRQILGQKVEFLVSFYNNEISEKSEIFDDQFSVERPDGSNFTLKIRSTKLEDSAMYFCASRGEPVGNSPLHFGNGTRLTVT.